One and the same sample provided the 19 T cell receptor beta chains below, sequenced in a study of Tregs in tolerant kidney transplant recipients (dated by TCRdb to between 2018 and 2021). Libraries were prepared through the immunoSEQ multiplex PCR assay. As stored in TCRdb, this immuneACCESS dataset retains in-frame rearrangements with V and J assigned. A fraction of the clones does not appear; measured against another copy, unresolved V genes explain less than half of the discrepancy, and the remainder lacks a known reason. Recorded for this sample are about 90,000 clones; under 95% of them occurred a single time. The ten largest clones add up to around 1.5% of the sample. Transplants used related donors with nonmyeloablative bone marrow transplantation; mixed chimerism was transient in the human trials. The source material was CD4+ T cells from blood (PBMCs), sampled 12 months after the transplant. Every receptor here comes from a human patient who received a combined kidney and bone marrow transplant. After a transplant, some T cells may be of graft donor origin.

This clone was detected only once. This chain links TRBV7-2 with TRBJ2-7, with 7 bases lining up with TRBD1. The V segment lost 0 bases and the J segment 2 bases; nucleotides outside the gene matches: 10. This CDR3 is 17 amino acids long. Germline-derived CDR1 and CDR2 are SGHTA and FQGNSA. The CDR3 loop is CASSLALGRTGAYEQYF. The CDR3 DNA is TGTGCCAGCAGCTTAGCGCTCGGAAGGACAGGCGCCTACGAGCAGTACTTC. The variable domain in full, completed from reference TRBV7-2 and TRBJ2-7, reads GAGVSQSPSNKVTEKGKDVELRCDPISGHTALYWYRQSLGQGLEFLIYFQGNSAPDKSGLPSDRFSAERTGGSVSTLTIQRTQQEDSAVYLCASSLALGRTGAYEQYFGPGTRLTVT.

The chain uses TRBV6-5 and TRBJ1-2; D is unclear. CDR1 is MNHEY, CDR2 SVGAGI, per germline. This CDR3 comprises 15 residues. V was pared by 6 bases and J by 1 base, with 15 bases between. CDR3 amino acids: CASSTAEGVNYGYTF. The CDR3 coding sequence is TGTGCCAGCAGCACGGCAGAGGGAGTTAACTATGGCTACACCTTC.

This clone appeared a single time. This chain connects TRBV6-1 to TRBJ1-2; D is uncertain. CDR1 is MNHNS and CDR2 is SASEGT in the germline V gene. Trimming removed 4 bases from V and 2 bases from J, with 8 bases in between. CDR3 size: 13 residues. The DNA of the CDR3 is TGTGCCAGCAGTGTCACTCCAAACTATGGCTACACCTTC. Translation gives CASSVTPNYGYTF.

This chain joins TRBV11-2 and TRBJ1-3, with no clear D. The V gene's germline CDR1 is SGHAT and CDR2 FQNNGV. V was cut by 4 bases and J by 4 bases, with 8 bases left in between. This CDR3 contains 13 residues. The CDR3 nucleotides read TGTGCCAGCAGCTCCTTATCGGGAAACACCATATATTTT. Its protein is CASSSLSGNTIYF.

The J gene is TRBJ2-2, the V gene TRBV6-4, with 8 positions matching TRBD1. With 8 bases clipped from V and 5 bases from J, the junction kept 13 bases outside the gene matches. The CDR3 is 16 residues long. CDR1 is MRHNA and CDR2 is SNTAGT in the germline V gene. This CDR3 is CASRAGGALGTGELFF. CDR3 coding DNA: TGTGCCAGCCGGGCAGGGGGCGCTTTGGGGACCGGGGAGCTGTTTTTT.

This sequence joins TRBV15 and TRBJ1-6; 11 bases line up with TRBD1. V shed 1 base and J 10 bases; nucleotides not matched to a gene: 9. CDR1 and CDR2 (germline): LNHNV, YYDKDF (reference sequence). The CDR3 has 17 amino acids. The CDR3 region has the DNA TGTGCCACCAGCAGAGGGGACCGGGACAGGGGGGAGTCACCCCTCCACTTT. Residues: CATSRGDRDRGESPLHF.

The V gene is TRBV27, the J gene TRBJ2-1, with 7 bases identical to TRBD2. The CDR3 extends over 17 amino acids. The J segment lost 0 bases and the V segment lost 3 bases, leaving 8 bases of the junction unmatched. CDR1 and CDR2 from the germline V gene are MNHEY and SMNVEV (reference sequence). The CDR3 nucleotides are TGTGCCAGCAGTTTGCGGGCTAGCGGCAGCTCCTACAATGAGCAGTTCTTC. It is translated as CASSLRASGSSYNEQFF.

The chain links TRBV11-3 to TRBJ2-3; D is uncertain. Per the germline V gene, CDR1 is SGHNT and CDR2 is YENEEA. Trimming shortened V by 0 bases and J by 4 bases, and 11 bases separated the two germline ends. This CDR3 has 15 residues. This CDR3 reads CASSLDSPVPDTQYF. The CDR3 nucleotides are TGTGCCAGCAGCTTAGATTCCCCTGTCCCAGATACGCAGTATTTT.

CDR3 in DNA: TGTGCCAGCAGCCAAGATTACCTAGCGGACTTGTCGTTACAAGAGACCCAGTACTTC. It codes for CASSQDYLADLSLQETQYF. V usage is TRBV4-2 and J usage is TRBJ2-5, with 7 bases that match TRBD2. The germline CDR1 and CDR2 sequences are LGHNA and YNFKEQ. V was pared by 0 bases and J by 2 bases, with 15 bases of the junction left unmatched. This CDR3 region has 19 residues.

J is TRBJ2-3 and V is TRBV10-3, with TRBD1 identical over 11 bases. CDR3 length: 16 residues. Per the germline V gene, CDR1 is ENHRY and CDR2 is SYGVKD. The V and J ends lost 3 bases and 6 bases, in that order; junction bases with no gene match: 8. The CDR3 sequence is CAISDTSGQGDDTQYF. CDR3 DNA sequence: TGTGCCATCAGTGATACTTCGGGACAGGGGGACGATACGCAGTATTTT.

The chain's CDR3 is CASSFGEDTQYF. DNA for the CDR3: TGTGCCAGCAGTTTCGGGGAAGATACGCAGTATTTT. This chain connects TRBV6-1 to TRBJ2-3; D might be TRBD2 (5 bases). The CDR3 extends over 12 amino acids. V was shortened by 5 bases and J by 5 bases, with 8 bases between the two germline ends. Germline lookup yields CDR1 MNHNS and CDR2 SASEGT.

The CDR3 nucleotides are TGCGCCAGCGGGACAACCGTTATCAATCAGCCCCAGCATTTT. This codes for CASGTTVINQPQHF. The chain is built from TRBV10-1 and TRBJ1-5; the D gene is possibly TRBD1 (6 bases). V lost 8 bases and J 3 bases, leaving 14 bases between the germline ends. CDR3 length equals 14 residues. Germline CDR1 reads WNHNN; CDR2 reads SYGVQD (reference sequence).

The V gene is TRBV5-1, the J gene TRBJ1-5, with unresolved D. The CDR3 extends over 13 amino acids. Trimming took off 1 base at V and 3 bases at J, with 5 bases between the two ends. CDR1 is SGHRS and CDR2 is YFSETQ in the germline V gene. CDR3 sequence (DNA): TGCGCCAGCAGCTTGACTTTCAATCAGCCCCAGCATTTT. This codes for CASSLTFNQPQHF.

The genes are TRBV6-5 and TRBJ2-7, with D possibly TRBD2 on 6 matching bases. Germline CDR1 reads MNHEY; CDR2 reads SVGAGI. The CDR3 length is 11 residues. V was clipped by 6 bases and J by 6 bases, with 9 bases between them. As DNA, the CDR3 is TGTGCCAGCAGCCGAGCGGGCGAGCAGTACTTC. It specifies CASSRAGEQYF.

This chain uses TRBV29-1 with TRBJ1-1; D is unclear. The CDR3 loop spans 11 amino acids. Deletions cut 4 bases from V and 5 bases from J, with 8 bases between. CDR1 and CDR2 from the germline V gene are SQVTM and ANQGSEA. CDR3 amino acids: CSVAAGTEAFF. The CDR3 DNA is TGCAGCGTTGCAGCGGGGACTGAAGCTTTCTTT.

Here the CDR3 DNA reads TGTGCCAGCAGCTACCAGGGAGGGAATTCACCCCTCCACTTT. Its translation is CASSYQGGNSPLHF. This rearrangement joins TRBV11-1 to TRBJ1-6; D might be TRBD1 (5 bases). The CDR3 runs 14 residues. Between the trimmed V and J ends, which lost 4 bases and 7 bases, there was a span of 11 bases. In germline, CDR1 is SGHAT, CDR2 FQDESV (reference sequence).

This sequence joins TRBV6-6 and TRBJ1-6; D might be TRBD1 (6 bases). The CDR3 runs to 16 residues. With 0 bases removed from V and 8 bases from J, the gap between germline ends came to 14 bases. Germline loops: CDR1 MNHNY, CDR2 SVGAGI (reference sequence). Here the CDR3 DNA reads TGTGCCAGCAGTTACTCAGGGGGTCGAGGTGATTCACCCCTCCACTTT. Amino acids: CASSYSGGRGDSPLHF.

This clone has only one observation. The chain recombines TRBV5-5 with TRBJ2-7; TRBD1 matches 11 bases. This CDR3 comprises 15 residues. Germline trimming cut 0 bases from V and 4 bases from J; bases unmatched to any gene: 3. Germline V gene sequence: CDR1 SGHKS, CDR2 YYEKEE (reference sequence). CDR3 sequence reads: CASSLGGQGVYEQYF. The CDR3 nucleotides are TGTGCCAGCAGCTTGGGGGGACAGGGGGTTTACGAGCAGTACTTC.

The chain is built from TRBV6-6 and TRBJ2-7; 11 bases fit TRBD1. CDR3 length equals 15 residues. Trimming took 2 bases from V and 4 from J; bases not matched to a gene: 4. Germline V CDR1 and CDR2: MNHNY, SVGAGI (reference sequence). The CDR3: CASSYPGQGGYEQYF. CDR3 DNA sequence: TGTGCCAGCAGTTACCCGGGACAGGGGGGTTACGAGCAGTACTTC.